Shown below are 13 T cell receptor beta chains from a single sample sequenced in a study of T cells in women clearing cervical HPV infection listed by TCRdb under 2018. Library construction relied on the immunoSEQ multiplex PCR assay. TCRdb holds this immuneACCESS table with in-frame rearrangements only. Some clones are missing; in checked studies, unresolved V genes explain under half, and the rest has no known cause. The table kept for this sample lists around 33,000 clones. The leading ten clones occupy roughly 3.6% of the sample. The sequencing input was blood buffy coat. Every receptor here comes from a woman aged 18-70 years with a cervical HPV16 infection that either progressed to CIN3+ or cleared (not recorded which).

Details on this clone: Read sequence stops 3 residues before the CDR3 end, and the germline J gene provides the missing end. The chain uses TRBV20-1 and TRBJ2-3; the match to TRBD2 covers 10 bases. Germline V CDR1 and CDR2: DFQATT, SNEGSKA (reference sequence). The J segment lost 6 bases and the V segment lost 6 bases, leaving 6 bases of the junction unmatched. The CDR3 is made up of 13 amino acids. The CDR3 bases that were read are TGCAGTGCGGCTAGCGGGAGTGTCGATACG. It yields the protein CSAASGSVDT. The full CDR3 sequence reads CSAASGSVDTQYF.

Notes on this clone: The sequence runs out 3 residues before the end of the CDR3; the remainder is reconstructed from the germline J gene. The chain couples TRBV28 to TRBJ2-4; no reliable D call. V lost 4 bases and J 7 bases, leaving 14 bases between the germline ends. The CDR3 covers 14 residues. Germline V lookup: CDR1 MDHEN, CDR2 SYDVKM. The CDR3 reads CASSSLTGWNIQYF. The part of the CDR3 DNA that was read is TGTGCCAGCAGTTCCTTGACTGGGTGGAACATT.

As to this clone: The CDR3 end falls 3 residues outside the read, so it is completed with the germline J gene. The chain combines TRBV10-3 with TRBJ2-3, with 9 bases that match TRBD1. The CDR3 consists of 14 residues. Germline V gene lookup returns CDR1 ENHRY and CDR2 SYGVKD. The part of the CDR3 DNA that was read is TGTGCCATCAGTGAGCCTAGAACAGGGGGCGCG. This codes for CAISEPRTGGA. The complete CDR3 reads CAISEPRTGGAQYF.

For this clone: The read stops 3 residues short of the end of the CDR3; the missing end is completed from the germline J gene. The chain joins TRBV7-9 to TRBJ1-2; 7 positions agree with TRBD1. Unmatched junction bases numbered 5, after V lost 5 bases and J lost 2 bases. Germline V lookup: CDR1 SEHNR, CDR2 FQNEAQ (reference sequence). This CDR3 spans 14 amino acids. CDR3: CASSPTGANYGYTF. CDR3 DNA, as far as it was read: TGTGCCAGCAGCCCCACAGGGGCCAACTATGGC. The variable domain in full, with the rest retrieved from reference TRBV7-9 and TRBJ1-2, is DTGVSQNPRHKITKRGQNVTFRCDPISEHNRLYWYRQTLGQGPEFLTYFQNEAQLEKSRLLSDRFSAERPKGSFSTLEIQRTEQGDSAMYLCASSPTGANYGYTFGSGTRLTVV.

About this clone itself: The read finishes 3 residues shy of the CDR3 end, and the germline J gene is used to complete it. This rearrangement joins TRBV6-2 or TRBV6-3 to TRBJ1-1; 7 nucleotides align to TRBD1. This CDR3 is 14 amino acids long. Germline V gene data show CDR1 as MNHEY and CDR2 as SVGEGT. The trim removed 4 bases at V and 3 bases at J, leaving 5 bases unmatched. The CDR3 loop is CASSSRTGDTEAFF. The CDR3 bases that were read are TGTGCCAGCAGTTCGCGGACAGGCGACACTGAA.

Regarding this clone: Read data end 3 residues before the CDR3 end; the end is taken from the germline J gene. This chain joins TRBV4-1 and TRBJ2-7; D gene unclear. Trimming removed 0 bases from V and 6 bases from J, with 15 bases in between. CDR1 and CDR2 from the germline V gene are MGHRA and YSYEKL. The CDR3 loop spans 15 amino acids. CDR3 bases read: TGCGCCAGCAGCCAAGATCCTTCCAAGGCTGTCGAG. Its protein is CASSQDPSKAVE. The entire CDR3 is CASSQDPSKAVEQYF.

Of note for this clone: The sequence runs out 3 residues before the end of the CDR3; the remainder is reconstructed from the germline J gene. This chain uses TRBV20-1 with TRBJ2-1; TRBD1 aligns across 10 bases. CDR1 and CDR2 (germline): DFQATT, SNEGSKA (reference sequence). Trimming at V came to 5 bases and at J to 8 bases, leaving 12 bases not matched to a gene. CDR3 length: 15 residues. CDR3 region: CSAGSGTGAEDEQFF. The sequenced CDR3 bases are TGCAGTGCTGGCTCCGGGACAGGGGCCGAGGATGAG.

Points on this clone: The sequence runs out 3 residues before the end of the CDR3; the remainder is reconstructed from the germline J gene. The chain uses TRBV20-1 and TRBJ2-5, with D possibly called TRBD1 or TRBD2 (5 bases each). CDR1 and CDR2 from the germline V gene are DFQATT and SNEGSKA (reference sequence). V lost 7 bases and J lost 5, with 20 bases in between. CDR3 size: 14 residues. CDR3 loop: CSGTMGETRETQYF. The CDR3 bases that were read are TGCAGTGGGACAATGGGAGAGACACGGGAGACC.

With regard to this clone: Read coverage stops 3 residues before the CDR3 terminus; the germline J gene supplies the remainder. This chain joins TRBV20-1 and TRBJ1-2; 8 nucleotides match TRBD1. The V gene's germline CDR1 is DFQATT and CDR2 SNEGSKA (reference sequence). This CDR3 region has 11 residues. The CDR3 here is CSAVRQGTYTF. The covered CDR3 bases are TGCAGTGCGGTACGACAGGGGACC.

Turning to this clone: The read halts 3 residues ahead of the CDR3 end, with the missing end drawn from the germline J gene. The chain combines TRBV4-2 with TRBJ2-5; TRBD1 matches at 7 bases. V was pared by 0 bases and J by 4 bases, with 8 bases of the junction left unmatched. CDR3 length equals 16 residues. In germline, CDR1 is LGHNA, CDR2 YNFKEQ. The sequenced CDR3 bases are TGTGCCAGCAGCCAAGATTTTGAGGGGGCGAGAGAGACC. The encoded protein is CASSQDFEGARET. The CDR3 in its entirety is CASSQDFEGARETQYF.

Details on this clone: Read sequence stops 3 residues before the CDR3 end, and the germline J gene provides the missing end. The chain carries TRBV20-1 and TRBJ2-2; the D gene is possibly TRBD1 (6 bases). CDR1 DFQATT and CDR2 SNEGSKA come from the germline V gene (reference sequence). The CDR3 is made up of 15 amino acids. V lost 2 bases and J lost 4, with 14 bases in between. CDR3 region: CSARPTGFATGELFF. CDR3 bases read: TGCAGTGCTAGACCTACAGGGTTCGCCACCGGGGAG.

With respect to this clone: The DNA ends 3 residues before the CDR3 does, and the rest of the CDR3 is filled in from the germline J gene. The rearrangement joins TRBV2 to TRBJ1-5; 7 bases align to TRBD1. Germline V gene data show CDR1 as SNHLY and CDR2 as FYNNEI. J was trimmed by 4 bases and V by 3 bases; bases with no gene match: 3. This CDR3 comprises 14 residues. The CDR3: CASSDLQGNQPQHF. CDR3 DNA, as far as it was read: TGTGCCAGCAGTGACCTACAGGGGAATCAGCCC.

The CDR3 here is CATSDSDRTYEQYF. The part of the CDR3 DNA that was read is TGTGCCACCAGTGACTCGGACAGAACCTACGAG. The chain uses TRBV24-1 and TRBJ2-7; the D gene is possibly TRBD1 (6 bases). The read halts 3 residues ahead of the CDR3 end, with the missing end drawn from the germline J gene. The CDR3 runs 14 residues. Germline loops: CDR1 KGHDR, CDR2 SFDVKD. Trimming pared 4 bases from V and 2 bases from J, leaving 11 bases between.